This is a list of T cell receptor beta chains from one sample in a study of blood T cells in healthy people across ages. TCRdb analysed the 5' RACE reads with MiXCR anew, one entry per CDR3 protein. The sample yields fewer than 2 million distinct CDR3 sequences, around 40% seen once. Sequenced: blood. These receptor sequences come from a human donor in good health. Both conserved end residues are part of each CDR3. The order of the fields is clone size, D gene, CDR3 length, V gene, J gene, CDR3 protein, CDR3 DNA. The D gene is left open where the match is weak. Only part of the rows carry a size: once, few, many, or a class if the clone is expanded.

>few|-|13|TRBV12-3/TRBV12-4|TRBJ1-2
CASRLGVPYGYTF
TGTGCCAGCAGGCTAGGGGTTCCCTATGGCTACACCTTC
>few|TRBD1|15|TRBV6-5|TRBJ1-6
CASSYGQAINSPLHF
TGTGCCAGCAGTTATGGACAGGCCATTAATTCACCCCTCCACTTT
>few|-|15|TRBV11-2|TRBJ2-3
CASSFLGGRTDTQYF
TGTGCCAGCAGCTTCCTGGGGGGCCGCACAGATACGCAGTATTTT
>-|-|15|TRBV20-1|TRBJ2-6
CSARSPYSGANVLTF
TGCAGTGCTAGGAGCCCCTACTCTGGGGCCAACGTCCTGACTTTC
>many|-|13|TRBV20-1|TRBJ1-1
CSARPRVNTEAFF
TGCAGTGCTAGACCCCGGGTGAACACTGAAGCTTTCTTT
>-|-|13|TRBV12-5|TRBJ1-1
CASGLANTAEAFF
TGTGCTAGTGGTTTGGCAAACACAGCTGAAGCTTTCTTT
>-|TRBD1|17|TRBV20-1|TRBJ1-6
CSAPGREAGGRNSPLHF
TGCAGTGCTCCCGGGAGGGAGGCAGGGGGACGCAATTCACCCCTCCACTTT
>-|TRBD1|15|TRBV7-9|TRBJ2-1
CASSLYEQGDNEQFF
TGTGCCAGCAGCTTATATGAACAGGGGGACAATGAGCAGTTCTTC
>few|TRBD2|16|TRBV28|TRBJ2-3
CASTLRRGGLTDTQYF
TGTGCCAGCACCCTTAGGCGGGGGGGGCTCACAGATACGCAGTATTTT
>-|-|13|TRBV27|TRBJ2-1
CASSFRGTNEQFF
TGTGCCAGCAGTTTCCGAGGGACCAATGAGCAGTTCTTC
>-|TRBD1|18|TRBV3-1|TRBJ2-6
CASSLLGQGSSGANVLTF
TGTGCCAGCAGCCTTTTGGGACAGGGATCCTCTGGGGCCAACGTCCTGACTTTC
>-|TRBD2|19|TRBV28|TRBJ2-3
CASSLSLAGRSDLTDTQYF
TGTGCCAGCAGTTTATCCCTAGCGGGGAGGAGCGACCTCACAGATACGCAGTATTTT
>-|-|18|TRBV5-5|TRBJ2-5
CTSSLALVGPGNGRVQYF
TGTACCAGCAGCTTGGCCTTGGTTGGGCCCGGGAATGGTCGCGTGCAGTACTTC
>few|-|15|TRBV15|TRBJ1-5
CATSRGSRSNQPQHF
TGTGCCACCAGCAGAGGAAGCCGGAGCAATCAGCCCCAGCATTTT
>few|-|14|TRBV25-1|TRBJ1-2
CASSTRTVPYGYTF
TGTGCCAGCAGTACCCGGACAGTTCCCTATGGCTACACCTTC
>few|-|14|TRBV7-9|TRBJ1-1
CASSLVRVNTEAFF
TGTGCCAGCAGCTTAGTCAGGGTGAACACTGAAGCTTTCTTT
>few|TRBD2|17|TRBV27|TRBJ2-2
CASSLSSGGGNTGELFF
TGTGCCAGCAGTTTATCGTCTGGCGGGGGGAACACCGGGGAGCTGTTTTTT
>many|TRBD2|18|TRBV5-1|TRBJ2-3
CASSLRAGGTRGTDTQYF
TGCGCCAGCAGCTTGCGAGCGGGAGGGACAAGGGGCACAGATACGCAGTATTTT
>few|TRBD1|15|TRBV12-3/TRBV12-4|TRBJ2-5
CASSRDGTAEETQYF
TGTGCCAGCAGCCGTGATGGGACAGCTGAAGAGACCCAGTACTTC
>-|-|14|TRBV20-1|TRBJ2-5
CSARGQGGQETQYF
TGCAGTGCTAGAGGGCAGGGCGGGCAAGAGACCCAGTACTTC